This T cell receptor (beta chain) emerged from a study of blood T cells in healthy people across ages. Study-level findings and limits: Compared with aged donors, long-lived donors showed fewer expanded clones, suggesting selection.

Next came a second PCR, run for about 7 to 12 cycles, which used a sample-barcoded 5' primer along with a J-beta primer mix. TCRdb reanalysed the 5' RACE reads using MiXCR and keeps one entry per CDR3 protein. The sample has fewer than 700,000 distinct CDR3 sequences, around 50% seen once. Only a few counts were recorded for this clonotype. Its antigen is not known. The CDR3 sequence is 16 residues long. Germline V CDR1 and CDR2: LGHNA, YNFKEQ. V shed 0 bases and J 5 bases; nucleotides not matched to a gene: 4. This clonotype originated in a man older than 75 in good health. The V and J genes are TRBV4-2 and TRBJ2-1; 10 nucleotides line up with TRBD2. Material: blood. The DNA for the CDR3 is TGTGCCAGCAGCCAAGATAGCGGGAGGACCGACAATGAGCAGTTCTTC. Amino acid sequence: CASSQDSGRTDNEQFF.